This TCR beta chain was sequenced in a study of response to subunit inactivated influenza vaccine. As to this clonotype: The antigen is undetermined.

Germline lookup yields CDR1 MNHEY and CDR2 SVGEGT. There are 15 residues in the CDR3. V lost 0 bases and J lost 4, with 12 bases in between. TCRdb reanalysed the RT-PCR reads using MiXCR and keeps one entry per CDR3 protein. Among roughly 460,000 distinct CDR3 sequences listed, roughly 9.7% were seen once. General study points: The study's authors posited that every seasonal influenza vaccination enlists few new T cells.

The chain is built from TRBV6-2 or TRBV6-3 and TRBJ1-2; D is unclear. The specimen was PBMCs from blood, collected roughly 48 days after vaccination. This TCR was recovered from a man between 50 and 59 years old who received an inactivated influenza vaccine. The CDR3 DNA sequence: TGTGCCAGCAGTTACTCGATCGTCAGCAGCTATGGCTACACCTTC. Residues: CASSYSIVSSYGYTF.